The clone carrying this T cell receptor (beta chain) was observed at least ten times. Antigen specificity is unknown. Preparation of the TCRbeta library involved a method that used unique molecular identifiers. TCRdb reprocessed the PCR reads via MiXCR and lists one record per CDR3 protein. This sample carries over 150,000 distinct CDR3 sequences, around 7% of them seen once, and the ten largest clones take more than 5.5%. The data were obtained in a study of T-cell reconstitution after alpha-beta-depleted transplantation in children. General study results and limits: At one year after transplant, newly produced T cells mostly accounted for T-cell counts and diversity. About two months after transplant, alpha-beta T cells reportedly came from several hundred expanded graft clones.

CDR3 size: 13 residues. V lost 5 bases to trimming and J lost 8 bases, with 12 bases between them. The germline CDR1 and CDR2 sequences are MDHEN and SYDVKM. The receptor was isolated from a boy younger than 10 with acute lymphoblastic leukemia, due to receive a stem cell transplant. This chain connects TRBV28 to TRBJ1-4, with D unresolved. Source: PBMCs, taken before TCRalphabeta/CD19-depleted stem cell transplant. The CDR3 sequence is CASSEPAREKLFF. Written as DNA, the CDR3 is TGTGCCAGCAGTGAACCAGCCCGCGAAAAACTGTTTTTT.